This T cell receptor beta chain is drawn from a study of T cells after yellow fever vaccination (dated by TCRdb to about 2019). The study in broad terms: Libraries from fractions with low cell numbers were prepared with the SMART-Seq v4 Ultra Low Input RNA kit. To follow T-cell clones before and after both primary and booster YFV17D yellow fever vaccination, bulk TCR alpha and beta repertoires underwent longitudinal sequencing. Two healthy male donors made up the cohort, one aged 18 to 30 years and the other aged 30 to 40 years. Bulk PBMC replicates and cell subsets were isolated from blood drawn at multiple timepoints before and after both primary and secondary immunization.

This clonotype was counted a few times. Its antigen is not yet known. Nothing much larger sits one base from this clone, and base qualities are not available. Sequencing relied on an Illumina NovaSeq 6000. TCR cDNA was synthesized by 5'RACE template switching, which introduced a universal primer site and unique molecular identifiers. Priming for cDNA synthesis came from both the TCR alpha and TCR beta constant segments. Library amplification used two PCR steps, and the second PCR step added sample barcodes and sequencing adapters. Sequencing of libraries was done on Illumina HiSeq 2500 (2x100 bp) or NovaSeq (2x150 bp). Per the authors' processing: MIGEC was used to demultiplex reads and collapse the reads into UMI consensus sequences, and MiXCR was used for V(D)J alignment. Clonotypes responding to the vaccine were identified with edgeR on replicate PBMC samples, with the criteria of FDR below 0.01 and a log2 fold change above 5 up to day 15. CD4 or CD8 identity was assigned to each bulk clonotype according to whether the clonotype was present at higher abundance in the sequenced CD4 repertoire or the sequenced CD8 repertoire. The public reads were quality trimmed at Q25 with fastp and then assembled into clones with MiXCR by TCRdb, keeping productive beta chains. Rows merge per CDR3 protein into single entries with the most common DNA and genes. In this record, the V and J calls reflect TCRdb's handling and not the investigators' own analysis. The sample table lists some 400,000 distinct CDR3 sequences, around a sixth of them with a count of one. The top ten constitute 18% of the sample.

The sample's treatment or condition, from its label and the paper: live attenuated yellow fever vaccine strain. At each blood-draw timepoint, two biological replicates of bulk PBMCs were obtained. PBMCs were isolated from peripheral blood using a standard Ficoll-Paque protocol. TriZol was used to extract RNA from bulk PBMCs, CD4 and CD8 fractions, and dextramer-positive and dextramer-negative fractions. Taken from the germline V gene (reference sequence), the CDR1 and CDR2 loops are DFQATT and SNEGSKA. Trimming at the junction amounts to 6 bases on V and 0 bases on J, and the germline ends lie 9 bases apart. Inclusive of the bounding cysteine and phenylalanine, the CDR3 is 13 residues long. The only DNA kept is the CDR3, 39 bases in frame from the first base. Paper-wide results and their limitations: After the booster, most clones that had expanded after primary vaccination were detected again (about 97% of CD4 and more than 85% of CD8), suggesting broad maintenance of memory. A small fraction of clonotypes appeared in both the CD4 and CD8 compartments, likely as a result of convergent recombination. Because the study included only two donors, the extent to which the findings can be generalized is limited. The secondary T-cell response was found to be weaker but faster than the primary response, with a peak reached on day 5 rather than on day 15. Computational filtering was required because FACS-sorted repertoires could contain abundant contaminating clonotypes from the bulk population.

Material: PBMCs, obtained before the yellow fever booster vaccination. This clonotype was sampled from a man younger than 35 who received the YFV17D yellow fever vaccine. Recombination linked TRBV20-1 to TRBJ2-1; the D gene identity is not certain. The CDR3 sequence is CSAGGSSYNEQFF. The nucleotides read TGCAGTGCAGGCGGATCCTCCTACAATGAGCAGTTCTTC.